This TCR beta chain was recovered during a study of PD-1 blockade in classical Hodgkin lymphoma. In the case of this clone: Its antigen is still unknown.

Study-level results: Those achieving complete response showed baseline diversity like newly diagnosed patients.

Repertoires were generated with immunoSEQ multiplex PCR, while TCRdb's copy carries only in-frame clones and drops some. There are 10,000 to 15,000 clones in the sample; roughly 80% occur only once, and 0.75% to 0.95% lies in the top ten. The CDR3 is made up of 12 amino acids. CDR1 MNHEY and CDR2 SMNVEV come from the germline V gene (reference sequence). Trimming removed 4 bases from V and 5 bases from J; junction bases left unmatched: 0. Stated time point: cycle 4 day 1 (C4D1), after 5 to 7 weeks of nivolumab. All trial patients relapsed after autologous stem cell transplantation. Magnetic negative selection was used to purify CD4+ T cells from PBMCs that had been thawed.

The clonotype comes from a human donor with classical Hodgkin lymphoma. Sequenced material: CD4+ T cells from blood, taken before the fourth cycle of nivolumab. The chain recombines TRBV27 with TRBJ2-3; TRBD2 agrees at 7 bases. The CDR3 region has the DNA TGTGCCAGCAGTTCTAGCGGAGATACGCAGTATTTT. Translating it yields CASSSSGDTQYF.